The clone carrying this T cell receptor (beta chain) was picked up many times. CDR1 and CDR2 from the germline V gene are KGHDR and SFDVKD. This CDR3 is built from 12 residues. V lost 2 bases and J lost 6, with 4 bases in between. The data originate from a study of T cells after yellow fever vaccination. About the research overall: The study sorted EM, EMRA, CM and Tscm memory subsets by CD3, CD45RA, CCR7 and CD95.

The study, taken as a whole, reports: Almost no vaccine-responding clonotypes were detectable in day 0 sorted memory subsets.

TCRdb reprocessed the 5' RACE reads with MiXCR, giving one entry per CDR3 protein. The sample includes around 50,000 distinct CDR3 sequences, 6% to 7% seen only once; the top ten take about 10%. This chain joins TRBV24-1 and TRBJ2-1; D is unresolved. The specimen was PBMCs, either bulk or a sorted T-cell subset (CD4+, CD8+, memory, or dextramer-sorted; not recorded which), collected 45 days after the yellow fever booster vaccination. This receptor was identified in a young man who received the YFV17D yellow fever vaccine. DNA of the CDR3: TGTGCCACCAGTGATTATCCCAATGAGCAGTTCTTC. Residues: CATSDYPNEQFF.